The clone carrying this T cell receptor beta chain was observed a handful of times. Amplification of TCR beta CDR3 regions was performed using RNA transcripts as template. An initial round of RT-PCR targeting the TCR CDR3 relied on the HTBI primer set. Each CDR3 protein is one row after TCRdb ran MiXCR on the multiplex PCR reads. The sample records hundreds of thousands of distinct CDR3 sequences, approximately 17% being singletons. This entry comes from a study of T cells in Graves' hyperthyroidism and ophthalmopathy. Inclusion characteristics of ophthalmopathy patients comprised a Clinical Activity Score of at least 3, a NOSPECS grade of at least 4, and duration under 3 months. Fresh peripheral blood, under 11 ml, yielded the PBMCs. The V end was cut by 3 bases, the J end by 3 bases, with 21 bases between. Germline V gene data show CDR1 as DFQATT and CDR2 as SNEGSKA (reference sequence). The CDR3 consists of 16 residues.

The TCR comes from a woman between 18 and 29 years old with Graves' ophthalmopathy. This sequence joins TRBV20-1 and TRBJ2-7, with a weak D call TRBD1 (6 bases). Sequencing used blood. The CDR3 DNA reads as TGCAGTGCTAGCGCGCTACTACAGGGTCGGGACTACGAGCAGTACTTC. It specifies CSASALLQGRDYEQYF.